This T cell receptor (beta chain) was obtained from a study of long-term antiretroviral therapy in people with HIV. As for the study in general: The earliest samples came about a decade before the 2015 immediate-ART recommendation.

This clone is a singleton in its sample. There was at least one pre-ART PBMC sample for each donor, plus at least two post-ART PBMC samples. Version v3.0 of the immunoSEQ assay was performed at survey level. The target of sequencing was roughly 40,000-50,000 T-cell genomes per sample. The data were produced by immunoSEQ multiplex PCR, yet TCRdb's version contains in-frame clones alone and is incomplete. Counted here are some 17,000 clones, about 84% occurring once; the ten biggest clones make up more than 14%. The CDR3 consists of 15 residues. J lost 1 base, V lost 4 bases, and 2 bases had no gene match. CDR1 and CDR2 (germline): MNHEY, SMNVEV (reference sequence).

The chain combines TRBV27 with TRBJ1-5; 9 nucleotides match TRBD1. The source of this sequence is a man under 40 with HIV. Source: unsorted PBMCs, taken approximately 1.3 years before starting antiretroviral therapy. CDR3 sequence: CASSSGQGSNQPQHF. CDR3 DNA: TGTGCCAGCAGTTCGGGACAGGGCAGCAATCAGCCCCAGCATTTT.